The entry below describes one T cell receptor (beta chain). Its antigen is unidentified. Germline values: CDR1 SGHNT, CDR2 YYREEE (reference sequence). The CDR3 runs to 13 residues. Deletions cut 0 bases from V and 7 bases from J, with 8 bases between. These data belong to a study of beta chain features in type 1 diabetes. The isolated RNA, all of it, was reverse transcribed, so expressed TCRB transcripts were what got sequenced. Only in-frame clones appear in the TCRdb table, and some are missing; sequencing was by immunoSEQ multiplex PCR. Of a few hundred thousand clones listed, about 14% are singletons. General study points: For Type 1 diabetes patients, all four CD4+ subsets carried TCRB CDR3s that were moderately but significantly shorter.

The rearrangement links TRBV5-4 to TRBJ2-4; possibly TRBD2 for D (5 bases). The source is a woman between 18 and 30 years old with type 1 diabetes. The sample was naive CD4+ T cells from blood. The CDR3 protein is CASSLGGVNIQYF. The CDR3, as DNA: TGTGCCAGCAGCTTGGGGGGAGTGAACATTCAGTACTTC.